This T cell receptor beta chain was documented in a study of blood T cell repertoires in COVID-19. Study information: Sites across the United States, Italy and Spain contributed samples from acute and convalescent COVID-19.

Produced via immunoSEQ multiplex PCR; TCRdb's table is partial and in-frame only. The sample gives 200,000 to 300,000 clones, about 83% of which show up once; approximately 6.2% is in the top ten. Patients at the Seattle site were enrolled during active infection and followed longitudinally. The clonotype originates from a woman aged 80 or older with COVID-19, enrolled during active disease. The sequenced sample was peripheral blood.

CDR3 in amino acids: CASSFVNAGELFF. The CDR3 DNA reads TGTGCCAGCAGTTTCGTTAATGCCGGGGAGCTGTTTTTT. The V call is TRBV6-2 or TRBV6-3, the J call TRBJ2-2; D is unresolved. The CDR3 is made up of 13 amino acids. Germline CDR1 reads MNHEY; CDR2 reads SVGEGT. With 4 bases removed from V and 6 bases from J, the gap between germline ends came to 9 bases.